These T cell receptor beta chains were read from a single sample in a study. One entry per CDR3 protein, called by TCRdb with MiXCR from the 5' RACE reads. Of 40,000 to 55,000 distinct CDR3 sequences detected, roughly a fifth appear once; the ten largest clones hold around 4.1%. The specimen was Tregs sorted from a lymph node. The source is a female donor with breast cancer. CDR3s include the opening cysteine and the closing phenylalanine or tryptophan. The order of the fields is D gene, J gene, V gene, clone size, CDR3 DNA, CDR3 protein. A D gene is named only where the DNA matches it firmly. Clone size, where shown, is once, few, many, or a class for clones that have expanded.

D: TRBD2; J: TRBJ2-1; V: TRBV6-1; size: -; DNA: TGTGCCAGCCTACTTTCTAGCGGCACTGAGCAGTTCTTC; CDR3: CASLLSSGTEQFF
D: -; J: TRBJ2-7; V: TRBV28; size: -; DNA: TGTGCCAGCATTTCTCGGGGGCCCTCCTACGAGCAGTACTTC; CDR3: CASISRGPSYEQYF
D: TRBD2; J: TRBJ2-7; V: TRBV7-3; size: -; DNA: TGTGCCAGCAGCGTCCCGGGCGGGAGGGCCGTTGACGAGCAGTACTTC; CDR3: CASSVPGGRAVDEQYF
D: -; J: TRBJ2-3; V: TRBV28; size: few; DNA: TGTGCCAGCAGACCGAGGGGGGGCCCGGGGCGTACGCAGTATTTT; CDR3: CASRPRGGPGRTQYF
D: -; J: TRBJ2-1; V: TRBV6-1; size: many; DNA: TGTGCCAGCAGTGGCAGGGTTTGGGATGAGCAGTTCTTC; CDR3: CASSGRVWDEQFF
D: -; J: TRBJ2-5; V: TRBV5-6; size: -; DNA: TGTGCCGGCAGCTTCTCCGTGTCGGCCCAAGAGACCCAGTACTTC; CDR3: CAGSFSVSAQETQYF
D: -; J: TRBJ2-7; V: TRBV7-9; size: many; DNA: TGTGCCAGCAGCTTAGGCCGGGAGCAGTACTTC; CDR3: CASSLGREQYF
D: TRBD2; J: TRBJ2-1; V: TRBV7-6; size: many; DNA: TGTGCCAGCAGCCAGGGGTCTAGCGGGATTACATATGAGCAGTTCTTC; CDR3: CASSQGSSGITYEQFF
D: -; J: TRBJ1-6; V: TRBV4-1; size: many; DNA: TGCGCCAGCAGCCGCTACAGCAGCTCCTATAATTCACCCCTCCACTTT; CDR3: CASSRYSSSYNSPLHF
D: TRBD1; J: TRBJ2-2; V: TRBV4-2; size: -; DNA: TGTGCCAGCAGCCAAGAGCAGCAGGGGGCAATGGACGGGGAGCTGTTCTTT; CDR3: CASSQEQQGAMDGELFF
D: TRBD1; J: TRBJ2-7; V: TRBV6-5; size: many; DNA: TGTGCCAGCATATTAAATTTAGGGGGCCACGAGCAGTACTTC; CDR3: CASILNLGGHEQYF
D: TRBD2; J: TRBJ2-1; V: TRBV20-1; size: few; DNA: TGCAGTGCCACCGGGCGGGAGGGCTCCTACAATGAGCAGTTCTTC; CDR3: CSATGREGSYNEQFF
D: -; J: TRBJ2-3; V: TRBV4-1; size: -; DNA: TGCGCCAGCAGCCAAGATCGAAGCGTGGGCTATAGCGCAGATACGCAGTATTTT; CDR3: CASSQDRSVGYSADTQYF
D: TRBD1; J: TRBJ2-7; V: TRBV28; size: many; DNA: TGTGCCAGCATTACAGGGGGTCTGCAACACTACGAGCAGTACTTC; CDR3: CASITGGLQHYEQYF
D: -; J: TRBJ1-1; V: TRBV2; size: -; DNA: TGTGCCAGCAGTGAAAGGCAATCTGAAGCTTTCTTT; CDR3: CASSERQSEAFF
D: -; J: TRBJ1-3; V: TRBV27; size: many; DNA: TGTGCCAGCTCCCTACACCCGGGGTATTCGAACACCATATATTTT; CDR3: CASSLHPGYSNTIYF
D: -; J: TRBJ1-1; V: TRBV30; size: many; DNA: TGTGCCTGGAGTGTAATGCCGGGGGGCTATCGGGCGAACACTGAAGCTTTCTTT; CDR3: CAWSVMPGGYRANTEAFF